This T cell receptor beta chain was sequenced for a study of cytomegalovirus exposure and HLA in healthy donors. General study points: In a later analysis, productive TCRs from donors in an Asian-associated ancestry cluster reportedly carried fewer N-insertions than the cohort mean.

The trim removed 3 bases at V and 4 bases at J, leaving 9 bases unmatched. The CDR3 totals 15 residues. Per germline, CDR1 SGHVS and CDR2 FQNEAQ. As to this clone: Its antigen is currently unknown.

PCR used 60 Vbeta primers and 13 Jbeta primers. Here immunoSEQ multiplex PCR was the method, and the copy in TCRdb shows in-frame clones only, minus some. The data show around 140,000 clones, around 65% seen once. Sequencing was carried out using PBMCs. The rearrangement joins TRBV7-8 to TRBJ2-7; 7 bases are shared with TRBD2. The sequence was collected from a male donor in good health and CMV-seronegative. CDR3 in DNA: TGTGCCAGCAGCTTCGTTGAGCGGGGACCTTACGAGCAGTACTTC. This encodes CASSFVERGPYEQYF.